Reported below is one TCR beta chain. What it binds is not known. The data belong to a study of CD8 T cells in ankylosing spondylitis. The study, taken as a whole, reports: According to the report, clones linked to the disease were significantly enriched in matched synovial fluid samples taken from ankylosing spondylitis patients.

Per germline, CDR1 SQVTM and CDR2 ANQGSEA. This CDR3 has 13 residues. Deletions cut 6 bases from V and 5 bases from J, with 14 bases between. TCRdb ran MiXCR on the 5' RACE reads and lists one entry per CDR3 protein. The sample has more than 150,000 distinct CDR3 sequences, 18% seen once. This chain links TRBV29-1 with TRBJ2-1; D tentatively fits TRBD1 or TRBD2 (5 bases each). Sequenced material: blood, either unsorted or a sorted T cell fraction (not recorded which). The receptor was isolated from a male donor aged 5 to 30 with ankylosing spondylitis or in good health (not recorded which). The CDR3 is CSVRSGTHNEQFF. The CDR3 region has the DNA TGCAGCGTGCGGTCCGGGACCCACAATGAGCAGTTCTTC.